A single sample is the source of the 21 T cell receptor beta chains below, sequenced in a study of blood T cell repertoires in COVID-19. The repertoire was sequenced with immunoSEQ multiplex PCR; TCRdb's copy has only in-frame clones and lacks some. This sample has more than 250,000 clones; roughly 86% occur once, and the top ten carry approximately 2.6%. Sequencing input: PBMCs or T cells enriched from blood (not recorded which). The receptor source for this set is a woman in her late teens or twenties who had recovered from COVID-19.

The DNA for the CDR3 is TGTGCCAGCAGCCAAGATCCAGCAGGCGGGGAGCTGTTTTTT. This encodes CASSQDPAGGELFF. The chain combines TRBV3-1 (or the pseudogene TRBV3-2) with TRBJ2-2; D gene unclear. Per germline, CDR1 LGHDT and CDR2 YNNKEL (reference sequence). The CDR3 totals 14 residues. Trimming shortened V by 0 bases and J by 7 bases, and 9 bases separated the two germline ends.

J is TRBJ1-3 and V is TRBV5-6; no clear D gene. Trimming took off 0 bases at V and 0 bases at J, with 13 bases between the two ends. In germline, CDR1 is SGHDT, CDR2 YYEEEE. The CDR3 runs to 17 residues. CDR3 in DNA: TGTGCCAGCAGCTTGGCGGCAGGCCGGTTCTCTGGAAACACCATATATTTT. Translating gives CASSLAAGRFSGNTIYF.

The V and J genes are TRBV30 and TRBJ2-2; 9 bases are a match to TRBD2. With 3 bases clipped from V and 6 bases from J, the junction kept 8 bases outside the gene matches. CDR1 is GTSNPN, CDR2 SVGIG, per germline (reference sequence). The CDR3 is 15 amino acids. CDR3 in DNA: TGTGCCTGGAGGGCTTTAGCGGGAGTGTCCGGGGAGCTGTTTTTT. Protein: CAWRALAGVSGELFF.

The chain employs TRBV12-3 or TRBV12-4 and TRBJ2-1, with D unclear. The CDR3 contains 13 residues. Trimming left V 3 bases short and J 9 bases short, with 12 bases between. The CDR3 protein is CASSFAGSSEQFF. In DNA, the CDR3 is TGTGCCAGCAGTTTTGCAGGTTCGTCTGAGCAGTTCTTC.

J is TRBJ2-5 and V is TRBV15, with 10 bases fitting TRBD1. V gave up 3 bases and J gave up 3 bases; unmatched junction bases: 7. This CDR3 is built from 16 residues. Per germline, CDR1 LNHNV and CDR2 YYDKDF (reference sequence). This chain's CDR3 is CATSSQTGGVEETQYF. The CDR3 DNA sequence: TGTGCCACCAGCAGCCAGACAGGGGGCGTGGAAGAGACCCAGTACTTC.

The chain uses TRBV7-9 and TRBJ2-1; D unresolved. The ends were cut back, 3 bases at V and 10 bases at J, with 16 bases in the middle. The CDR3 length is 14 residues. Germline lookup yields CDR1 SEHNR and CDR2 FQNEAQ (reference sequence). The CDR3 DNA follows: TGTGCCAGCAGCTTGAATCGCTATATTACCGAGCAGTTCTTC. It is translated as CASSLNRYITEQFF. Combining the CDR3 with reference TRBV7-9 and TRBJ2-1 gives the whole variable domain DTGVSQNPRHKITKRGQNVTFRCDPISEHNRLYWYRQTLGQGPEFLTYFQNEAQLEKSRLLSDRFSAERPKGSFSTLEIQRTEQGDSAMYLCASSLNRYITEQFFGPGTRLTVL.

The CDR3 sequence: CASSQEFWRGRTAAKNIQYF. For the CDR3, the DNA is TGTGCCAGCAGCCAAGAATTTTGGAGGGGGCGGACGGCGGCCAAAAACATTCAGTACTTC. The chain joins TRBV3-1 (or the pseudogene TRBV3-2) to TRBJ2-4; perhaps TRBD1 as D (7 bases). This CDR3 has 20 residues. V lost 0 bases and J lost 1, with 22 bases in between. Germline values: CDR1 LGHDT, CDR2 YNNKEL (reference sequence).

This clone was detected only once. The chain is built from TRBV5-1 and TRBJ2-7, with 8 bases lining up with TRBD2. This CDR3 spans 16 amino acids. CDR1 and CDR2 (germline): SGHRS, YFSETQ. J was trimmed by 2 bases and V by 4 bases; bases with no gene match: 11. The CDR3 DNA reads TGCGCCAGCAGCGGGACCTCGGCCGGGAGGGCCTACGAGCAGTACTTC. It codes for CASSGTSAGRAYEQYF. Filled out from reference TRBV5-1 and TRBJ2-7, the complete variable domain reads KAGVTQTPRYLIKTRGQQVTLSCSPISGHRSVSWYQQTPGQGLQFLFEYFSETQRNKGNFPGRFSGRQFSNSRSEMNVSTLELGDSALYLCASSGTSAGRAYEQYFGPGTRLTVT.

The chain couples TRBV30 to TRBJ1-1; TRBD1 might be the D (6 bases). The CDR3 runs 13 residues. Germline V gene lookup returns CDR1 GTSNPN and CDR2 SVGIG (reference sequence). Trimming pared 8 bases from V and 2 bases from J, leaving 15 bases between. CDR3 protein: CAAHREGNTEAFF. The CDR3 DNA follows: TGTGCCGCACACAGGGAAGGAAACACTGAAGCTTTCTTT.

The chain carries TRBV7-2 and TRBJ1-3; no reliable D call. The CDR3 consists of 14 residues. The V gene lost 0 bases and the J gene lost 3 bases, with 6 bases spanning the gap. The germline CDR1 and CDR2 sequences are SGHTA and FQGNSA. The CDR3 DNA sequence: TGTGCCAGCAGCTTAGCGGCAGATGGAAACACCATATATTTT. This codes for CASSLAADGNTIYF.

The V and J genes are TRBV5-1 and TRBJ2-1, with D tentatively TRBD2 (6 bases). There are 15 residues in the CDR3. Trimming removed 0 bases at V and 6 bases at J, with 13 bases between. The germline gives CDR1 SGHRS, CDR2 YFSETQ. This chain's CDR3 is CASSLGLGPGNEQFF. CDR3 coding DNA: TGCGCCAGCAGCTTGGGACTAGGACCGGGCAATGAGCAGTTCTTC. The full variable domain, completed using reference TRBV5-1 and TRBJ2-1, is KAGVTQTPRYLIKTRGQQVTLSCSPISGHRSVSWYQQTPGQGLQFLFEYFSETQRNKGNFPGRFSGRQFSNSRSEMNVSTLELGDSALYLCASSLGLGPGNEQFFGPGTRLTVL.

This clone was seen a single time. J is TRBJ2-3 and V is TRBV3-1 (or the pseudogene TRBV3-2); 12 bases are a match to TRBD2. Unmatched junction bases numbered 15, after V lost 4 bases and J lost 4 bases. Germline loops: CDR1 LGHDT, CDR2 YNNKEL (reference sequence). This CDR3 is 19 amino acids long. This CDR3 reads CASSPTSGRFFASSDTQYF. The CDR3 region has the DNA TGTGCCAGCAGCCCAACTAGCGGGAGGTTCTTTGCCTCTTCAGATACGCAGTATTTT.

This chain joins TRBV7-7 and TRBJ2-2; maybe TRBD2 (5 bases). Germline CDR1 SSHAT, CDR2 FNYEAQ (reference sequence). The CDR3 is 16 residues long. The V and J ends lost 2 bases and 2 bases respectively, with 12 bases between them. The CDR3 bases are TGTGCCAGCAGCTTATCTTCCGGGGTCAACACCGGGGAGCTGTTTTTT. Residues: CASSLSSGVNTGELFF.

The gene calls are TRBV9 and TRBJ2-6; maybe TRBD1 (5 bases). In germline, CDR1 is SGDLS, CDR2 YYNGEE. This CDR3 region has 18 residues. V gave up 0 bases and J gave up 0 bases, with 13 bases separating them. The CDR3 DNA is TGTGCCAGCAGCGTAGCAAACAGGCGCAGCTCTGGGGCCAACGTCCTGACTTTC. This encodes CASSVANRRSSGANVLTF.

The chain combines TRBV7-2 with TRBJ2-7; TRBD2 is a possible D gene (5 bases). CDR3 length: 13 residues. Between the trimmed V and J ends, which lost 5 bases and 3 bases, there was a span of 11 bases. CDR1 and CDR2 from the germline V gene are SGHTA and FQGNSA. CDR3 bases: TGTGCCAGCAGCGGCGCGGGTTTCTACGAGCAGTACTTC. Translated: CASSGAGFYEQYF.

V is TRBV2 and J is TRBJ2-5, with unresolved D. V lost 7 bases and J lost 5, with 8 bases in between. The CDR3 length is 11 residues. Germline loops: CDR1 SNHLY, CDR2 FYNNEI. CDR3 bases: TGTGCCAGCACGTCCCCGGAGACCCAGTACTTC. This translates into CASTSPETQYF.

The chain recombines TRBV6-5 with TRBJ2-7; 9 bases map to TRBD2. With 0 bases clipped from V and 2 bases from J, the junction kept 5 bases outside the gene matches. Germline V CDR1 and CDR2: MNHEY, SVGAGI. CDR3 length: 16 residues. CDR3 DNA sequence: TGTGCCAGCAGTTACTCGGCTAGCGGGGAGACCTACGAGCAGTACTTC. Protein sequence: CASSYSASGETYEQYF.

The chain has TRBV19 and TRBJ2-1; 8 bases align to TRBD2. The CDR3 contains 16 residues. Germline CDR1 and CDR2: LNHDA and SQIVND (reference sequence). The junction had 5 bases not matched to a gene; V was cut back by 4 bases and J by 0 bases. The CDR3 region has the DNA TGTGCCAGTAGTACCGTAGCGGGGCTCTCCTACAATGAGCAGTTCTTC. Its protein is CASSTVAGLSYNEQFF.

The chain combines TRBV7-2 with TRBJ1-5, with a weak D call TRBD1 (6 bases). The CDR3 has 14 amino acids. The germline CDR1 and CDR2 sequences are SGHTA and FQGNSA. V was cut by 2 bases and J by 6 bases, with 11 bases left in between. The CDR3 protein is CASSLRQGLQPQHF. The CDR3 DNA reads TGTGCCAGCAGCTTAAGGCAGGGGCTTCAGCCCCAGCATTTT. Together with reference TRBV7-2 and TRBJ1-5, the CDR3 gives the full variable domain: GAGVSQSPSNKVTEKGKDVELRCDPISGHTALYWYRQSLGQGLEFLIYFQGNSAPDKSGLPSDRFSAERTGGSVSTLTIQRTQQEDSAVYLCASSLRQGLQPQHFGDGTRLSIL.

The chain links TRBV6-5 to TRBJ2-5, with TRBD2 matching over 7 bases. Trimming took 10 bases from V and 5 from J; bases not matched to a gene: 13. The CDR3 covers 14 residues. Germline V CDR1 and CDR2: MNHEY, SVGAGI. The CDR3: CATGGAREIETQYF. The CDR3 DNA is TGTGCCACCGGCGGGGCGCGGGAGATTGAGACCCAGTACTTC.

The chain uses TRBV30 and TRBJ2-3; 11 bases agree with TRBD2. The CDR3 spans 16 residues. J lost 7 bases, V lost 0 bases, and 9 bases had no gene match. Germline V gene lookup returns CDR1 GTSNPN and CDR2 SVGIG (reference sequence). The CDR3 sequence is CAWSVPTSGSVNTQYF. In nucleotides, the CDR3 is TGTGCCTGGAGTGTTCCAACTAGCGGGAGCGTAAATACGCAGTATTTT.